This T cell receptor beta chain was sequenced in a study of cytomegalovirus exposure and HLA in healthy donors. Germline assignment: CDR1 SGHVS and CDR2 FNYEAQ. CDR3 length equals 15 residues. Trimming left V 1 base short and J 0 bases short, with 9 bases between. Broader study findings: A link between a missense DCLRE1C variant and TCR beta V- and J-gene trimming emerged from a later analysis.

The PCR contained 60 Vbeta and 13 Jbeta primers. This table comes from immunoSEQ multiplex PCR, and its TCRdb copy is limited to in-frame clones, with some not included. The top ten hold around 1.5% of the sample, which has 100,000 to 150,000 clones, over 70% seen once. On this clone: Its antigen is as yet unknown.

This sequence was found in a woman aged 18-29 years in good health and CMV-seronegative. The chain uses TRBV7-6 and TRBJ1-1; unclear D gene. Sample: PBMCs. As DNA, the CDR3 is TGTGCCAGCAGCTTAGGTACTATTATGAACACTGAAGCTTTCTTT. It is translated as CASSLGTIMNTEAFF.